These 11 T cell receptor beta chains were sequenced from one sample in a study of cytomegalovirus exposure and HLA in healthy donors. Primers included in the PCR were 60 Vbeta and 13 Jbeta primers. Data came from immunoSEQ multiplex PCR; TCRdb stores just in-frame clones and leaves some out. The top ten clones hold around 1.7% of a sample with roughly 200,000 clones, roughly 80% of them seen once. Sequencing was carried out using PBMCs. These receptors all stem from a woman aged 18-29 years in good health and CMV-seronegative.

The chain couples TRBV6-4 to TRBJ2-2; 8 bases map to TRBD2. The V and J ends lost 2 bases and 5 bases, in that order; junction bases with no gene match: 19. In germline, CDR1 is MRHNA, CDR2 SNTAGT. The CDR3 length is 20 residues. CDR3 sequence reads: CASSDPEGSGTNRGTGELFF. CDR3 nucleotide sequence: TGTGCCAGCAGTGACCCCGAGGGTAGCGGGACCAACCGGGGGACCGGGGAGCTGTTTTTT.

The chain couples TRBV11-1 to TRBJ2-5; D may be TRBD1 (6 bases). CDR1 and CDR2 from the germline V gene are SGHAT and FQDESV (reference sequence). CDR3 length: 15 amino acids. V was pared by 10 bases and J by 5 bases, with 23 bases between. The DNA of the CDR3 is TGTGCCACCGCACCCCGGGACATTCTGGGGGAGACCCAGTACTTC. Residues: CATAPRDILGETQYF. Based on the CDR3 plus reference TRBV11-1 and TRBJ2-5, the full variable domain is EAEVAQSPRYKITEKSQAVAFWCDPISGHATLYWYRQILGQGPELLVQFQDESVVDDSQLPKDRFSAERLKGVDSTLKIQPAELGDSAMYLCATAPRDILGETQYFGPGTRLLVL.

The chain uses TRBV7-9 and TRBJ2-5; TRBD1 matches at 9 bases. V was pared by 5 bases and J by 2 bases, with 3 bases of the junction left unmatched. The CDR3 runs to 14 residues. The germline V gene has CDR1 SEHNR and CDR2 FQNEAQ (reference sequence). CDR3 region: CASSRGTGQETQYF. DNA of the CDR3: TGTGCCAGCAGCCGTGGGACAGGGCAAGAGACCCAGTACTTC.

The chain's CDR3 is CASSLVRDRGTEAFF. The CDR3 DNA sequence: TGTGCCAGCAGTTTAGTTCGGGACAGGGGAACTGAAGCTTTCTTT. The chain links TRBV27 to TRBJ1-1; 10 nucleotides agree with TRBD1. Germline V gives CDR1 MNHEY, CDR2 SMNVEV (reference sequence). This CDR3 spans 15 amino acids. Trimming at V came to 2 bases and at J to 5 bases, leaving 5 bases not matched to a gene.

This clone was found once. The V gene is TRBV21-1, the J gene TRBJ1-1. TRBV21-1 is a pseudogene locus. The CDR3 loop spans 15 amino acids. The CDR3 sequence is CASLPGWDGGTEAFF. CDR3 nucleotide sequence: TGTGCCAGCCTACCGGGTTGGGACGGGGGCACTGAAGCTTTCTTT.

The chain is built from TRBV28 and TRBJ2-7, with 7 bases that match TRBD1. Looked up from germline, CDR1 is MDHEN and CDR2 is SYDVKM. The trim removed 5 bases at V and 3 bases at J, leaving 10 bases unmatched. The CDR3 spans 15 residues. CDR3 residues: CASSTTTGFLYEQYF. In DNA form, the CDR3 reads TGTGCCAGCAGTACAACGACAGGGTTCCTCTACGAGCAGTACTTC.

This clone has more than one count but fewer than ten. This chain uses TRBV10-3 with TRBJ2-7; a possible D gene is TRBD1 (5 bases). This CDR3 contains 12 residues. V dropped 5 bases and J dropped 2 bases, with 7 bases sitting between them. From germline, CDR1 is ENHRY and CDR2 SYGVKD. The CDR3 region is CAISTGTYEQYF. DNA of the CDR3: TGTGCCATCAGTACAGGTACCTACGAGCAGTACTTC.

The chain recombines TRBV11-2 with TRBJ2-3, with a tentative D call TRBD1 (6 bases). The CDR3 has 17 amino acids. The ends were cut back, 4 bases at V and 0 bases at J, with 17 bases in the middle. Per germline, CDR1 SGHAT and CDR2 FQNNGV. The CDR3 DNA reads TGTGCCAGCAGCTCCACCCTGGGGGCGGTAAGCACAGATACGCAGTATTTT. Residues: CASSSTLGAVSTDTQYF.

This chain uses TRBV6-6 with TRBJ2-7, with 9 bases fitting TRBD1. This CDR3 spans 13 amino acids. Germline trimming cut 6 bases from V and 5 bases from J; bases unmatched to any gene: 5. Germline loops: CDR1 MNHNY, CDR2 SVGAGI (reference sequence). The CDR3 DNA is TGTGCCAGCAGCGGACAGGGGCGGGACGAGCAGTACTTC. Amino acids: CASSGQGRDEQYF.

The rearrangement uses TRBV5-1 and TRBJ1-1; 7 bases fit TRBD1. Germline CDR1 SGHRS, CDR2 YFSETQ. The length of the CDR3 is 12 residues. Trimming at V came to 7 bases and at J to 5 bases, leaving 5 bases not matched to a gene. CDR3 in amino acids: CASGTVETEAFF. Here the CDR3 DNA reads TGCGCCAGCGGGACAGTAGAAACTGAAGCTTTCTTT.

The chain uses TRBV4-3 and TRBJ2-2; D is possibly TRBD1 (6 bases). Trimming removed 6 bases at V and 5 bases at J, with 13 bases between. The CDR3 extends over 14 amino acids. CDR1 and CDR2 from the germline V gene are LGHNA and YSLEER. CDR3 sequence (DNA): TGCGCCAGCAGTCGTCTTACAGGGACCGGGGAGCTGTTTTTT. Its protein product is CASSRLTGTGELFF.